The 25 T cell receptor beta chains below all came from one sample that was sequenced in a study of long-term antiretroviral therapy in people with HIV. immunoSEQ v3.0 was run at survey level. Method: immunoSEQ multiplex PCR; TCRdb's copy keeps in-frame clones and lacks some. There are under 45,000 clones in the sample; 75% to 90% occur only once, and approximately 6% lies in the top ten. Sample: unsorted PBMCs, taken 3.1 years after starting antiretroviral therapy. The receptors shown here come from a woman aged 45-60 years with HIV.

As to this clone: Mismatch with germline at one junction end may stem from a read error. The chain is built from TRBV7-7 and TRBJ2-5, with TRBD2 matching over 7 bases. The germline gives CDR1 SSHAT, CDR2 FNYEAQ (reference sequence). The CDR3 sequence is 14 residues long. DNA for the CDR3: TGTGCTAGCAGCCGTGGGACTATCCGGGAGACCCAGTACTTC. It encodes CASSRGTIRETQYF.

The V call is TRBV11-2, the J call TRBJ2-5; D is possibly TRBD1 or TRBD2 (5 bases each). CDR3 size: 14 residues. The V gene lost 4 bases and the J gene lost 6 bases, with 15 bases spanning the gap. CDR1 and CDR2 (germline): SGHAT, FQNNGV. The CDR3 DNA follows: TGTGCCAGCAGCTCTCTGGGGGTCGGGCAGACCCAGTACTTC. This translates into CASSSLGVGQTQYF.

This clone was found once. The chain has TRBV30 and TRBJ2-7; D is possibly TRBD2 (5 bases). The length of the CDR3 is 13 residues. Germline assignment: CDR1 GTSNPN and CDR2 SVGIG (reference sequence). Trimming left V 2 bases short and J 5 bases short, with 13 bases between. CDR3 region: CAWSYKTNDEQYF. CDR3 nucleotides: TGTGCCTGGAGTTATAAGACTAACGACGAGCAGTACTTC.

The chain couples TRBV5-1 to TRBJ1-1, with D possibly being TRBD1 (6 bases). The V gene lost 1 base and the J gene lost 4 bases, with 14 bases spanning the gap. This CDR3 spans 15 amino acids. From germline, CDR1 is SGHRS and CDR2 YFSETQ. The CDR3 sequence is CASSLLGAPSTEAFF. The CDR3 DNA reads as TGCGCCAGCAGCTTGTTGGGGGCCCCGAGCACTGAAGCTTTCTTT.

J is TRBJ2-7 and V is TRBV5-6, with 7 bases matching TRBD2. Trimming at V came to 3 bases and at J to 6 bases, leaving 3 bases not matched to a gene. The CDR3 sequence is 12 residues long. The V gene's germline CDR1 is SGHDT and CDR2 YYEEEE. In DNA form, the CDR3 reads TGTGCCAGCAGCTGGGGGGGGTCCGAGCAGTACTTC. Protein sequence: CASSWGGSEQYF.

This rearrangement joins TRBV2 to TRBJ2-2, with 8 bases that match TRBD1. This CDR3 comprises 15 residues. Germline CDR1 reads SNHLY; CDR2 reads FYNNEI. The trim removed 2 bases at V and 5 bases at J, leaving 4 bases unmatched. CDR3 amino acids: CASSEQGAQTGELFF. The CDR3 nucleotides are TGTGCCAGCAGTGAACAGGGGGCGCAGACCGGGGAGCTGTTTTTT. Full variable domain (rest looked up from reference TRBV2 and TRBJ2-2): EPEVTQTPSHQVTQMGQEVILRCVPISNHLYFYWYRQILGQKVEFLVSFYNNEISEKSEIFDDQFSVERPDGSNFTLKIRSTKLEDSAMYFCASSEQGAQTGELFFGEGSRLTVL.

The chain carries TRBV18 and TRBJ1-1; D is ambiguous. The CDR3 runs 12 residues. V lost 4 bases, J lost 9 bases, and 12 bases lay in between. The germline CDR1 and CDR2 sequences are KGHSH and LQKENI. The CDR3 DNA reads TGTGCCAGCTCACGGCTGGGTTCGAAAGCTTTCTTT. It yields the protein CASSRLGSKAFF.

The CDR3 coding sequence is TGCGCCAGCAGCTTGGCCGGGCGGATGAACACTGAAGCTTTCTTT. It encodes CASSLAGRMNTEAFF. This chain connects TRBV5-1 to TRBJ1-1; unclear D gene. The germline V gene has CDR1 SGHRS and CDR2 YFSETQ. The germline V and J ends were trimmed by 0 bases and 0 bases, with 9 bases remaining between them. CDR3 length: 15 amino acids.

The chain combines TRBV19 with TRBJ1-1; 7 bases match TRBD1. Germline trimming cut 5 bases from V and 5 bases from J; bases unmatched to any gene: 2. Germline assignment: CDR1 LNHDA and CDR2 SQIVND (reference sequence). The CDR3 length is 12 residues. In nucleotides, the CDR3 is TGTGCCAGTAGTGAGGGGGCAACTGAAGCTTTCTTT. Protein product: CASSEGATEAFF.

This rearrangement joins TRBV19 to TRBJ2-5, with 7 nucleotides matching TRBD1. The CDR3 runs to 15 residues. Germline lookup yields CDR1 LNHDA and CDR2 SQIVND (reference sequence). Trimming at V came to 4 bases and at J to 5 bases, leaving 10 bases not matched to a gene. The DNA for the CDR3 is TGTGCCAGTAGTAAGACAGGGTCTTTGTTTGAGACCCAGTACTTC. It encodes CASSKTGSLFETQYF.

This clone was detected once. The V call is TRBV7-3, the J call TRBJ2-3; maybe TRBD1 (5 bases). From germline, CDR1 is SGHTA and CDR2 FQGTGA. The CDR3 length is 19 residues. V dropped 3 bases and J dropped 0 bases, with 22 bases sitting between them. Written as DNA, the CDR3 is TGTGCCAGCAGCTTTGTGATGATAACCAGGGTTACCAGCACAGATACGCAGTATTTT. Translated: CASSFVMITRVTSTDTQYF.

V is TRBV6-6 and J is TRBJ2-4; D possibly corresponds to TRBD2 (6 bases). Per the germline V gene, CDR1 is MNHNY and CDR2 is SVGAGI (reference sequence). The CDR3 contains 15 residues. V was trimmed by 3 bases and J by 0 bases, leaving 9 bases between them. As DNA, the CDR3 is TGTGCCAGCAGTTATATGGGGGGAGCCAAAAACATTCAGTACTTC. This codes for CASSYMGGAKNIQYF.

The genes are TRBV29-1 and TRBJ1-2, with TRBD1 identical over 7 bases. The CDR3 consists of 14 residues. CDR1 and CDR2 (germline): SQVTM, ANQGSEA. V lost 7 bases to trimming and J lost 4 bases; unmatched junction nucleotides: 12. CDR3 nucleotide sequence: TGCAGCGCCGAAGGCCCAGGGGGTTCCTATGGCTACACCTTC. Amino acid sequence: CSAEGPGGSYGYTF.

The chain uses TRBV20-1 and TRBJ1-2; D remains ambiguous. V lost 5 bases to trimming and J lost 4 bases, with 8 bases between them. The CDR3 runs 11 residues. From germline, CDR1 is DFQATT and CDR2 SNEGSKA (reference sequence). The CDR3 nucleotides read TGCAGTGCTTATAGCGGCTATGGCTACACCTTC. This encodes CSAYSGYGYTF.

This clone was seen a single time. This CDR3 is CASSTGTVSNQPQHF. The CDR3, as DNA: TGTGCCAGCAGCACCGGAACGGTTAGCAATCAGCCCCAGCATTTT. This chain links TRBV11-2 with TRBJ1-5; D uncertain. V was trimmed by 5 bases and J by 0 bases, leaving 11 bases between them. This CDR3 spans 15 amino acids. In germline, CDR1 is SGHAT, CDR2 FQNNGV.

The CDR3 DNA sequence: TGCAGTGCCAATCCCTACAATGAGCAGTTCTTC. This gives the protein CSANPYNEQFF. The V gene is TRBV20-1, the J gene TRBJ2-1; D call uncertain. Trimming took 6 bases from V and 2 from J, leaving 5 bases between them. The V gene's germline CDR1 is DFQATT and CDR2 SNEGSKA (reference sequence). This CDR3 is 11 amino acids long.

This rearrangement joins TRBV30 to TRBJ1-1, with TRBD1 as a possible D gene (5 bases). Germline-derived CDR1 and CDR2 are GTSNPN and SVGIG (reference sequence). There are 12 residues in the CDR3. Deletions cut 5 bases from V and 6 bases from J, with 13 bases between. CDR3 amino acids: CAWDRLGAEAFF. The CDR3, as DNA: TGTGCCTGGGACCGCTTGGGGGCTGAAGCTTTCTTT.

V and J are TRBV27 and TRBJ1-1, with D hard to call. The CDR3 is 15 amino acids. CDR1 is MNHEY, CDR2 SMNVEV, per germline (reference sequence). Trimming cost V 7 bases and J 0 bases, with 15 bases left between them. CDR3 protein: CASNPVRWLNTEAFF. DNA for the CDR3: TGTGCCAGCAACCCGGTCAGGTGGTTGAACACTGAAGCTTTCTTT.

This chain joins TRBV7-9 and TRBJ1-2; the D is unclear. CDR1 SEHNR and CDR2 FQNEAQ come from the germline V gene (reference sequence). The CDR3 runs to 12 residues. V was trimmed by 5 bases and J by 8 bases, leaving 12 bases between them. In nucleotides, the CDR3 is TGTGCCAGCAGCCCATTCTCAAGGGGCTACACCTTC. Translating gives CASSPFSRGYTF. Full variable domain (outside the CDR3, taken from reference TRBV7-9 and TRBJ1-2): DTGVSQNPRHKITKRGQNVTFRCDPISEHNRLYWYRQTLGQGPEFLTYFQNEAQLEKSRLLSDRFSAERPKGSFSTLEIQRTEQGDSAMYLCASSPFSRGYTFGSGTRLTVV.

This chain joins TRBV6-6 and TRBJ2-1; D remains ambiguous. Germline CDR1 reads MNHNY; CDR2 reads SVGAGI (reference sequence). Between the trimmed V and J ends, which lost 4 bases and 0 bases, there was a span of 10 bases. CDR3 length: 15 amino acids. As DNA, the CDR3 is TGTGCCAGCAGTTTACTTCTCAGCTCCTACAATGAGCAGTTCTTC. Translating it yields CASSLLLSSYNEQFF.

This chain connects TRBV11-2 to TRBJ2-7; TRBD1 matches 9 bases. Germline V CDR1 and CDR2: SGHAT, FQNNGV. The CDR3 has 15 residues. V dropped 2 bases and J dropped 5; count of bases not matched to a gene: 7. The CDR3 DNA reads as TGTGCCAGCAGCTTACTGTGGGGGGACAGGGACGAGCAGTACTTC. It yields the protein CASSLLWGDRDEQYF.

J is TRBJ2-7 and V is TRBV7-9, with 9 bases matching TRBD1. The V gene end was trimmed by 1 base and the J gene end by 6 bases; junction bases not matched to a gene: 4. Germline V gene lookup returns CDR1 SEHNR and CDR2 FQNEAQ (reference sequence). The CDR3 is 14 amino acids. The chain's CDR3 is CASSLGTGASEQYF. DNA of the CDR3: TGTGCCAGCAGCTTAGGGACAGGGGCATCCGAGCAGTACTTC.

The rearrangement uses TRBV29-1 and TRBJ2-5; D possibly corresponds to TRBD1 (5 bases). Germline V gene data show CDR1 as SQVTM and CDR2 as ANQGSEA. The CDR3 consists of 12 residues. Trimming stripped 4 bases from V and 2 bases from J, with 8 bases between. CDR3 protein: CSVGPGQETQYF. The CDR3 DNA sequence: TGCAGCGTTGGTCCAGGGCAAGAGACCCAGTACTTC.

The V and J genes are TRBV29-1 and TRBJ1-1; perhaps TRBD1 as D (5 bases). CDR1 SQVTM and CDR2 ANQGSEA come from the germline V gene. The CDR3 consists of 12 residues. V was trimmed by 4 bases and J by 7 bases, leaving 13 bases between them. DNA for the CDR3: TGCAGCGTTGGTAGGTGGGGCCATGAAGCTTTCTTT. Protein product: CSVGRWGHEAFF.

The V and J genes are TRBV5-5 and TRBJ1-1; TRBD1 matches at 9 bases. The CDR3 is made up of 16 amino acids. Germline V CDR1 and CDR2: SGHKS, YYEKEE (reference sequence). With 0 bases clipped from V and 11 bases from J, the junction kept 14 bases outside the gene matches. The CDR3 sequence: CASSLDLQGAARGAFF. The CDR3 DNA follows: TGTGCCAGCAGCTTGGACCTACAGGGGGCCGCCCGCGGGGCTTTCTTT.